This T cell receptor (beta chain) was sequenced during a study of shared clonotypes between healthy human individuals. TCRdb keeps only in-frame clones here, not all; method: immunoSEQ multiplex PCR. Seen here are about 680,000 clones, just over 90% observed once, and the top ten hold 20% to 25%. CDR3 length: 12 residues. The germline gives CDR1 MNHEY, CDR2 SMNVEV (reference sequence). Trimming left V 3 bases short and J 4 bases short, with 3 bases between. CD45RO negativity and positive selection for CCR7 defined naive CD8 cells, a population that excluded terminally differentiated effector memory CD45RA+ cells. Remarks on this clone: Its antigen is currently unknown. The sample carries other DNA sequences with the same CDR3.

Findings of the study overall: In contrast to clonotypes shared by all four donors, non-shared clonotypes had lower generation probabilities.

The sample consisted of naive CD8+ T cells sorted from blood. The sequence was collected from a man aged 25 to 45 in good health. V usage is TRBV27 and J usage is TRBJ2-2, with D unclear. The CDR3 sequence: CASSLPTGELFF. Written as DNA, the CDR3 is TGTGCCAGCAGTTTGCCCACCGGGGAGCTGTTTTTT.